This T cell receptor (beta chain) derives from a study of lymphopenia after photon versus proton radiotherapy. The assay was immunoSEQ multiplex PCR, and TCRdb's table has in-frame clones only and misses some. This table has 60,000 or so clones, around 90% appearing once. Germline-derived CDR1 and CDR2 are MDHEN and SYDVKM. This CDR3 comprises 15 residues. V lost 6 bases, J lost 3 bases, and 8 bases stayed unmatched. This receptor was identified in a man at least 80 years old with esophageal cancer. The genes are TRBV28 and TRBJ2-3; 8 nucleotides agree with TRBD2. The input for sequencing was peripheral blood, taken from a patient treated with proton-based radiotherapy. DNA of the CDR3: TGTGCCAGCAGGGGGGGACTAGATAAGACAGATACGCAGTATTTT. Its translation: CASRGGLDKTDTQYF.